This T cell receptor beta chain is drawn from a study of shared clonotypes between healthy human individuals. Overall study: Participating donors consisted of two women and a few men aged 18 to 49.

Positive CCR7 selection of CD45RO-negative cells yielded the naive CD8 cells, and terminally differentiated effector memory CD45RA+ cells were excluded. Healthy adults negative for HIV, lacking recent acute infections or vaccinations, served as donors. Germline CDR1 SGHRS, CDR2 YFSETQ. V was shortened by 7 bases and J by 9 bases, with 11 bases between the two germline ends. The length of the CDR3 is 11 residues. Clones were read by immunoSEQ multiplex PCR, and TCRdb kept only the in-frame ones, dropping some. The sample lists about 820,000 clones; 92% were seen once. Sequencing used naive CD8+ T cells sorted from blood. The receptor was isolated from a man aged 30 to 45 in good health. The chain has TRBV5-1 and TRBJ2-1, with D perhaps assigned TRBD1 or TRBD2 (5 bases each). The CDR3 loop reads CASAWGPEQFF. As DNA, the CDR3 is TGCGCCAGCGCCTGGGGACCTGAGCAGTTCTTC.